The T cell receptor beta chain under discussion was sequenced for a study of T-cell reconstitution after alpha-beta-depleted transplantation in children. A remark on this clonotype: The antigen is undetermined.

Per germline, CDR1 SGHVS and CDR2 FQNEAQ. The CDR3 covers 14 residues. With 1 base clipped from V and 6 bases from J, the junction kept 4 bases outside the gene matches. General study results and limits: There were reportedly several hundred expanded graft clones from which alpha-beta T cells came about two months after transplant. At the one-year point after transplant, T-cell counts and TCRbeta diversity were found to come mostly from T cells that had been newly produced. Surviving recipient T cells and thymic progenitors underlay high day-60 TCRbeta diversity in some patients.

Unique molecular identifiers were used in preparing the TCRbeta library. TCRdb re-called the PCR reads through MiXCR, storing one row per CDR3 protein. This table has some 120,000 distinct CDR3 sequences, 10% appearing once. The rearrangement links TRBV7-8 to TRBJ2-7; 9 bases line up with TRBD2. This clonotype was obtained from a boy aged 2 to 10 with acute lymphoblastic leukemia, due to receive a stem cell transplant. The source was PBMCs, collected before TCRalphabeta/CD19-depleted stem cell transplant. The DNA of the CDR3 is TGTGCCAGCAGCTTAGTGGGACTAGCAGCCGAGCAGTACTTC. Protein product: CASSLVGLAAEQYF.